This passage covers 12 T cell receptor beta chains from one sample sequenced in a study of neurological immune-mediated disorders. TCRdb used MiXCR to reprocess the 5' RACE reads, holding one entry per CDR3 protein. Among about 10,000 distinct CDR3 sequences listed, 20% to 25% were seen once. The sequenced material came from CD8+ T cells from blood. Every receptor here comes from a middle-aged woman with multiple sclerosis.

Ten or more counts support this clonotype. The rearrangement links TRBV5-6 to TRBJ2-5; D is undetermined. The V end lost 4 bases, the J end lost 5 bases, and 15 bases lay between the germline ends. The germline gives CDR1 SGHDT, CDR2 YYEEEE. This CDR3 has 14 residues. CDR3 bases: TGTGCCAGCAGCAAGGGATTCCACGGGGAGACCCAGTACTTC. Its translation: CASSKGFHGETQYF.

This clonotype has only a few counts. This chain links TRBV24-1 with TRBJ2-4, with 11 positions matching TRBD1. CDR3 length: 20 residues. Losses at the gene ends were 4 bases for V and 1 base for J; bases not matched to a gene: 14. Germline CDR1 KGHDR, CDR2 SFDVKD. The CDR3 coding sequence is TGTGCCACCAGTGACGGACAGGGGGCGCCGATAAGGGTGGCCAAAAACATTCAGTACTTC. Amino acids: CATSDGQGAPIRVAKNIQYF.

This clonotype was counted many times. The V and J genes are TRBV20-1 and TRBJ1-4, with a tentative D call TRBD1 (5 bases). Trimming removed 0 bases at V and 6 bases at J, with 17 bases between. The CDR3 consists of 16 residues. Germline values: CDR1 DFQATT, CDR2 SNEGSKA (reference sequence). CDR3 sequence reads: CSARDGRYRLDEKLFF. CDR3 nucleotide sequence: TGCAGTGCTAGAGATGGGCGCTACAGGTTGGATGAAAAACTGTTTTTT.

In this sample, this clonotype is medium-sized. The chain links TRBV29-1 to TRBJ1-1; D not certain. CDR3 length: 14 residues. Trimming pared 5 bases from V and 1 base from J, leaving 14 bases between. Germline V gene data show CDR1 as SQVTM and CDR2 as ANQGSEA. CDR3 coding DNA: TGCAGCGTTCAAAAGGAGGGTCCGAACACTGAAGCTTTCTTT. Protein: CSVQKEGPNTEAFF.

This clonotype has a count of ten or more. J is TRBJ2-7 and V is TRBV7-9; 10 nucleotides agree with TRBD1. This CDR3 contains 15 residues. Germline CDR1 reads SEHNR; CDR2 reads FQNEAQ (reference sequence). The V gene end was trimmed by 5 bases and the J gene end by 1 base; junction bases not matched to a gene: 5. This CDR3 is CASSTWDRGSYEQYF. The CDR3 DNA sequence: TGTGCCAGCAGCACCTGGGACAGGGGTTCCTACGAGCAGTACTTC. Complete variable domain (other parts from reference TRBV7-9 and TRBJ2-7): DTGVSQNPRHKITKRGQNVTFRCDPISEHNRLYWYRQTLGQGPEFLTYFQNEAQLEKSRLLSDRFSAERPKGSFSTLEIQRTEQGDSAMYLCASSTWDRGSYEQYFGPGTRLTVT.

This clonotype is judged medium-sized. V is TRBV5-1 and J is TRBJ1-1; TRBD1 is a possible D gene (5 bases). The CDR3 spans 13 residues. V was shortened by 7 bases and J by 0 bases, with 10 bases between the two germline ends. Germline loops: CDR1 SGHRS, CDR2 YFSETQ. The chain's CDR3 is CASGETVNTEAFF. CDR3 sequence (DNA): TGCGCCAGCGGGGAGACAGTGAACACTGAAGCTTTCTTT.

This clonotype showed up just a few times. The rearrangement uses TRBV5-1 and TRBJ2-7; 11 bases fit TRBD2. The V gene end was trimmed by 2 bases and the J gene end by 0 bases; junction bases not matched to a gene: 1. The CDR3 is made up of 15 amino acids. Germline V gene lookup returns CDR1 SGHRS and CDR2 YFSETQ. CDR3 region: CASSFTSGGSYEQYF. As DNA, the CDR3 is TGCGCCAGCAGCTTTACTAGCGGGGGCTCCTACGAGCAGTACTTC.

This clonotype appeared many times. The chain employs TRBV20-1 and TRBJ1-5; possible D gene TRBD1, 5 bases. Germline-derived CDR1 and CDR2 are DFQATT and SNEGSKA (reference sequence). The CDR3 totals 16 residues. Trimming left V 0 bases short and J 0 bases short, with 12 bases between. CDR3 DNA: TGCAGTGCTAGAGATCCTACAGGAGATAGCAATCAGCCCCAGCATTTT. It specifies CSARDPTGDSNQPQHF.

The CDR3 here is CASSQARGAVEAFF. CDR3 coding DNA: TGCGCCAGCAGCCAGGCCCGGGGGGCGGTTGAAGCTTTCTTT. The J gene is TRBJ1-1, the V gene TRBV4-1; D might be TRBD1 (6 bases). This CDR3 is 14 amino acids long. CDR1 and CDR2 from the germline V gene are MGHRA and YSYEKL. Trimming cost V 3 bases and J 7 bases, with 15 bases left between them.

This chain connects TRBV7-6 to TRBJ2-3, with TRBD2 matching 14 bases. V lost 3 bases and J lost 5; bases outside the gene matches: 10. Germline V lookup: CDR1 SGHVS, CDR2 FNYEAQ. The CDR3 runs 18 residues. CDR3 region: CASSLRLAGGPGKDTQYF. For the CDR3, the DNA is TGTGCCAGCAGCTTGAGACTAGCGGGGGGGCCTGGCAAAGATACGCAGTATTTT.

This clonotype is termed medium-sized. The chain links TRBV5-6 to TRBJ1-5; possible D gene TRBD1, 6 bases. From germline, CDR1 is SGHDT and CDR2 YYEEEE. The V and J ends lost 5 bases and 3 bases respectively, with 9 bases between them. CDR3 length: 13 amino acids. The CDR3 region is CASSPGDNQPQHF. In DNA form, the CDR3 reads TGTGCCAGCAGTCCAGGGGACAATCAGCCCCAGCATTTT. The variable domain in full, completed from reference TRBV5-6 and TRBJ1-5, reads DAGVTQSPTHLIKTRGQQVTLRCSPKSGHDTVSWYQQALGQGPQFIFQYYEEEERQRGNFPDRFSGHQFPNYSSELNVNALLLGDSALYLCASSPGDNQPQHFGDGTRLSIL.

This clonotype is medium-sized (0.01 to 0.1%) by share. This chain uses TRBV5-1 with TRBJ2-1; D possibly uses TRBD1 or TRBD2 (5 bases each). Looked up from germline, CDR1 is SGHRS and CDR2 is YFSETQ. Trimming pared 0 bases from V and 6 bases from J, leaving 19 bases between. The CDR3 sequence is 17 residues long. The CDR3 loop is CASSLAFFEGPSNEQFF. Here the CDR3 DNA reads TGCGCCAGCAGCTTGGCTTTTTTCGAGGGGCCTTCCAATGAGCAGTTCTTC.